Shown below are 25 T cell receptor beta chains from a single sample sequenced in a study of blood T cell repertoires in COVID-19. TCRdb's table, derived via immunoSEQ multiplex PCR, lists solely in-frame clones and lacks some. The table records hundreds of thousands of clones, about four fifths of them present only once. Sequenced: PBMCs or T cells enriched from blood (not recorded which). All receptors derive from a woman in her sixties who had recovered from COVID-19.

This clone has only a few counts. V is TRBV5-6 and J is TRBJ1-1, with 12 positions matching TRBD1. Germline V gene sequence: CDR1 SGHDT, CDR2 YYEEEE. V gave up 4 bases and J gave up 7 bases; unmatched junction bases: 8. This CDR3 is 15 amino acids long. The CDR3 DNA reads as TGTGCCAGCAGCCCGCGGGGACAGGGGGCTATTGAAGCTTTCTTT. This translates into CASSPRGQGAIEAFF.

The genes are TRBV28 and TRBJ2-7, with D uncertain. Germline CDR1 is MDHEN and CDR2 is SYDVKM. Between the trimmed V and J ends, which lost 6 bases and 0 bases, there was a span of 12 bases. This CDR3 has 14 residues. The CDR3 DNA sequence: TGTGCCAGCAGCCTACCTGAGAGCTCCTACGAGCAGTACTTC. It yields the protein CASSLPESSYEQYF.

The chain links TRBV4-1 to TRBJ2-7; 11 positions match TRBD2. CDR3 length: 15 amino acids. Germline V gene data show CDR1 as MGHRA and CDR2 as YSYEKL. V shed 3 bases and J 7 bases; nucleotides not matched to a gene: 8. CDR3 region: CASSQNVAGGWEQYF. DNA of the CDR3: TGCGCCAGCAGCCAGAACGTAGCGGGAGGGTGGGAGCAGTACTTC.

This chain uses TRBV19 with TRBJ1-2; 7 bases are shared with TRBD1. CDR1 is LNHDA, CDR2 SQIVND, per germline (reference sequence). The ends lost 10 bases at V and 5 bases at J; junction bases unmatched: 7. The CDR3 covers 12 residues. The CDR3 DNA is TGTGCCACTCAGGGGGATGAGTATGGCTACACCTTC. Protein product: CATQGDEYGYTF.

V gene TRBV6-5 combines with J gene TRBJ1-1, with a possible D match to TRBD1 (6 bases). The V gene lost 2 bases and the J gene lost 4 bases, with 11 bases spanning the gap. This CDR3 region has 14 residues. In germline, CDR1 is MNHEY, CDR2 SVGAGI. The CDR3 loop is CASSYSHRATEAFF. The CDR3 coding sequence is TGTGCCAGCAGTTACAGCCACAGGGCCACTGAAGCTTTCTTT.

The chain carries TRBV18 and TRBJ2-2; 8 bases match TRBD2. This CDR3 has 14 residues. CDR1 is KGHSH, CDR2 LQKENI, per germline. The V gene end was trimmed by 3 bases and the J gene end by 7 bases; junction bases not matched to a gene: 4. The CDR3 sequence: CASSPGLASGELFF. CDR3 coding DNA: TGTGCCAGCTCACCTGGACTAGCAAGCGGGGAGCTGTTTTTT.

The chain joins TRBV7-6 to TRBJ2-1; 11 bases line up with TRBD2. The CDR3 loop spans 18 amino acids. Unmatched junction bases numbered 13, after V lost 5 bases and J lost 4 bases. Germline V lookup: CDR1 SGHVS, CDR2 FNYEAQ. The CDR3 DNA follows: TGTGCCAGCAGCCTAGGGCTGGGGGGGACTAGCGGTTACAATGAGCAGTTCTTC. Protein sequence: CASSLGLGGTSGYNEQFF.

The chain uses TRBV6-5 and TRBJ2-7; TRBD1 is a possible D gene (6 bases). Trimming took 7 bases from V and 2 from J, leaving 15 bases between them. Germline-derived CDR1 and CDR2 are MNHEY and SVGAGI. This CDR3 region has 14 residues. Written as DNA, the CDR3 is TGTGCCAGCACAGTACGGCAGGGGCCCTACGAGCAGTACTTC. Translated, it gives CASTVRQGPYEQYF.

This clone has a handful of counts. In DNA form, the CDR3 reads TGCGCCAGCAGCGACTCAAACGAGCAGTACTTC. Translating it yields CASSDSNEQYF. The chain recombines TRBV5-1 with TRBJ2-7; D not certain. Deletions cut 4 bases from V and 5 bases from J, with 7 bases between. The CDR3 has 11 amino acids. The germline CDR1 and CDR2 sequences are SGHRS and YFSETQ. The complete variable domain, with remaining parts taken from reference TRBV5-1 and TRBJ2-7, reads KAGVTQTPRYLIKTRGQQVTLSCSPISGHRSVSWYQQTPGQGLQFLFEYFSETQRNKGNFPGRFSGRQFSNSRSEMNVSTLELGDSALYLCASSDSNEQYFGPGTRLTVT.

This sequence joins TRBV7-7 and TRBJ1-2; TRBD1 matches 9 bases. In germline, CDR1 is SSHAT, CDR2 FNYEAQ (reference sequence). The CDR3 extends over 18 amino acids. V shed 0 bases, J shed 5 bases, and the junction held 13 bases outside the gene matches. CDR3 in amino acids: CASSLAQTGGLFCYGYTF. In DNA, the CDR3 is TGTGCCAGCAGCTTAGCTCAAACAGGGGGCCTGTTTTGTTATGGCTACACCTTC.

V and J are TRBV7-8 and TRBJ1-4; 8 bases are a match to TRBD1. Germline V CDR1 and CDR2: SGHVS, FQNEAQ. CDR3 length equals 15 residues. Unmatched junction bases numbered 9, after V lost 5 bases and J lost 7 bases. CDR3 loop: CASSPDRDYSEKLFF. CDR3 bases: TGTGCCAGCAGCCCGGACAGGGACTATAGTGAAAAACTGTTTTTT.

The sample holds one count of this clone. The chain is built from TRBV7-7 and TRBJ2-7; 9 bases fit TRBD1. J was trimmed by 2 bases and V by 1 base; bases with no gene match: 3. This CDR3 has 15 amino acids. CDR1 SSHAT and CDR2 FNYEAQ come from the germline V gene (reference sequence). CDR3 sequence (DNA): TGTGCCAGCAGCTTAGGGACAGGGGATACCTACGAGCAGTACTTC. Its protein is CASSLGTGDTYEQYF.

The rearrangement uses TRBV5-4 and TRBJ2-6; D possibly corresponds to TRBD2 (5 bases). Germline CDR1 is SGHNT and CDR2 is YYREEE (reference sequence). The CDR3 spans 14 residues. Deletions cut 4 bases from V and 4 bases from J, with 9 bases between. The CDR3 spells CASSPDSGANVLTF. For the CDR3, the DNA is TGTGCCAGCAGCCCGGACTCGGGGGCCAACGTCCTGACTTTC.

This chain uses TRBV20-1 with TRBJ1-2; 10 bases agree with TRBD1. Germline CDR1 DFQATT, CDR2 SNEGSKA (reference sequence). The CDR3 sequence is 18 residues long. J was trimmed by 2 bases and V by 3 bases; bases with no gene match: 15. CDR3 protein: CSASFRQGALLGNYGYTF. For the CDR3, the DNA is TGCAGTGCTAGTTTTAGACAGGGGGCTCTTCTTGGGAACTATGGCTACACCTTC.

CDR3 amino acids: CASSSGGSSYNSPLHF. In DNA form, the CDR3 reads TGTGCCAGCAGCTCTGGGGGGAGCTCCTATAATTCACCCCTCCACTTT. The chain links TRBV5-4 to TRBJ1-6, with D perhaps TRBD1 (5 bases). The CDR3 spans 16 residues. The ends were cut back, 3 bases at V and 0 bases at J, with 10 bases in the middle. The germline V gene has CDR1 SGHNT and CDR2 YYREEE (reference sequence).

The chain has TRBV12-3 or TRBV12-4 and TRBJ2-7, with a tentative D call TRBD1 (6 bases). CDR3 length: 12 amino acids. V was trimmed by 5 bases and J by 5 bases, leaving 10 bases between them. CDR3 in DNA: TGTGCCAGCAGTCCGAACAGGGACGAGCAGTACTTC. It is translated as CASSPNRDEQYF.

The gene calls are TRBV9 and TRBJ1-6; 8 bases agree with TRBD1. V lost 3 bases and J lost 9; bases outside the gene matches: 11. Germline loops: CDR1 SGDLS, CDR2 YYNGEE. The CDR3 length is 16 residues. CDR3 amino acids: CASSANSGQESSPLHF. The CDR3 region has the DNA TGTGCCAGCAGCGCCAACTCGGGACAGGAAAGTTCACCCCTCCACTTT.

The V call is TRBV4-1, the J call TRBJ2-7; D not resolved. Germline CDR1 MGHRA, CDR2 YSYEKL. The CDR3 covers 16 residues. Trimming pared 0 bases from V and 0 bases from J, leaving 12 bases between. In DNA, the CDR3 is TGCGCCAGCAGCCAAGAACTACGGCTGACCTCCTACGAGCAGTACTTC. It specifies CASSQELRLTSYEQYF.

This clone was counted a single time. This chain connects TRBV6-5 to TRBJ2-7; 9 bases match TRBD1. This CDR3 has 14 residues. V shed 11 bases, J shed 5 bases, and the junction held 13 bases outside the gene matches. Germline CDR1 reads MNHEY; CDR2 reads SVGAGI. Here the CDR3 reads CAGKPDRGYHEQYF. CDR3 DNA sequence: TGTGCCGGAAAGCCGGACAGGGGATACCACGAGCAGTACTTC.

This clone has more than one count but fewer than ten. The CDR3 DNA reads as TGTGCCAGCAGCTTAGGCGGAGGCTCCTACAATGAGCAGTTCTTC. It codes for CASSLGGGSYNEQFF. V and J are TRBV7-9 and TRBJ2-1; possible D gene TRBD2, 5 bases. Trimming took off 1 base at V and 0 bases at J, with 7 bases between the two ends. Germline CDR1 reads SEHNR; CDR2 reads FQNEAQ (reference sequence). This CDR3 contains 15 residues.

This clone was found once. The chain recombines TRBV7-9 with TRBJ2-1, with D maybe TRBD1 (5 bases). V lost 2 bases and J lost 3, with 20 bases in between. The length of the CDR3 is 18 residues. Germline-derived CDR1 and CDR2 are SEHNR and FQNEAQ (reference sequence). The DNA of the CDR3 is TGTGCCAGCAGCTTAACAAGGTTGGGGCTGATTCTCTACAATGAGCAGTTCTTC. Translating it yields CASSLTRLGLILYNEQFF.

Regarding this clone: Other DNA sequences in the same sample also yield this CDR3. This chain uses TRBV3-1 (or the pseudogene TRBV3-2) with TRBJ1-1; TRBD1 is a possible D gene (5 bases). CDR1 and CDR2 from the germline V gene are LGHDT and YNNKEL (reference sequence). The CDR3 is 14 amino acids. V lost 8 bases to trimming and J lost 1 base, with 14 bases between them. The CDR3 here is CASSQGRPNTEAFF. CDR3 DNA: TGTGCCAGCTCCCAGGGCAGACCGAACACTGAAGCTTTCTTT.

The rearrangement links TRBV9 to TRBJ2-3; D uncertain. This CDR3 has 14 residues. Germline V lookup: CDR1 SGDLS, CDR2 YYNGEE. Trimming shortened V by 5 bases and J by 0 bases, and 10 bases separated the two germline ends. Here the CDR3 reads CASSSTPSTDTQYF. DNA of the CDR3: TGTGCCAGCAGTTCGACTCCTAGCACAGATACGCAGTATTTT.

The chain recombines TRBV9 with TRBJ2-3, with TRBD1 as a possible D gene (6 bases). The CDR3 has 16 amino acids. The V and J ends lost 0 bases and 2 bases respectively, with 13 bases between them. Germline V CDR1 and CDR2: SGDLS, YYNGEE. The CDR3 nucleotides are TGTGCCAGCAGCGTAGATTTTAAGGGGGACACAGATACGCAGTATTTT. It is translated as CASSVDFKGDTDTQYF.

CDR3 nucleotides: TGTGCCAGCAGCCAAGACTTCAGGGGGGATTCACCCCTCCACTTT. This translates into CASSQDFRGDSPLHF. The chain is built from TRBV5-4 and TRBJ1-6; the match to TRBD1 covers 7 bases. There are 15 residues in the CDR3. Germline assignment: CDR1 SGHNT and CDR2 YYREEE (reference sequence). V shed 4 bases and J 8 bases; nucleotides not matched to a gene: 9.